This T cell receptor (beta chain) appears in the sequencing data of a study of T cell responses to AZD1222 COVID-19 vaccine. Study-level points and caveats: Two AZD1222 doses significantly raised spike-specific TCR breadth and depth over controls. The sample set comprised mostly white British donors with more females, and clonal diversity was possibly underestimated. Samples come after the peak T cell response, not at day 14.

To note about this clone: Its target is unknown.

Produced via immunoSEQ multiplex PCR; TCRdb's table is partial and in-frame only. Seen here are roughly 150,000 clones, 70% to 90% observed once, and the top ten hold around 0.99%. The source was peripheral blood, collected 28 days after the second AZD1222 dose. The receptor's source is an adult who received the AZD1222 COVID-19 vaccine.

The CDR3, as DNA: TGTGCCAGCTCACCTGGTTACAAGGATCAGCCCCAGCATTTT. Protein: CASSPGYKDQPQHF. The V gene is TRBV18, the J gene TRBJ1-5; D is uncertain. V was trimmed by 3 bases and J by 5 bases, leaving 11 bases between them. The CDR3 runs 14 residues. Germline-derived CDR1 and CDR2 are KGHSH and LQKENI.